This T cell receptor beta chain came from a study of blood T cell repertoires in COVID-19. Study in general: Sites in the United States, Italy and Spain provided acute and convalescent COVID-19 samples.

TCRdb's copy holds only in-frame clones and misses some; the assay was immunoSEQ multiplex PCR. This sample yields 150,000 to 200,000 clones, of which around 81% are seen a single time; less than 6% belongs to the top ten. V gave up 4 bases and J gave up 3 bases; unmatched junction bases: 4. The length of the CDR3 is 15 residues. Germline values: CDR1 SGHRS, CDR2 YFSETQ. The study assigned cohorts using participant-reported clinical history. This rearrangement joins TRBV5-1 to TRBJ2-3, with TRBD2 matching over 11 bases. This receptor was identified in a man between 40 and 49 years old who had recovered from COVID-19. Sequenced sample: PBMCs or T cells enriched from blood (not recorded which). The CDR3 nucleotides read TGCGCCAGCAGCGCCATAGCGGGGGGGACAGATACGCAGTATTTT. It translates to CASSAIAGGTDTQYF.